Below are 16 T cell receptor beta chains sequenced from a single sample in a study of regulatory T cells in long-lasting Graves disease. Researchers made TCR beta libraries by using iRepertoire HTBI primers and running Arm-PCR on CDR3 regions. TCRdb fed the multiplex PCR reads into MiXCR, producing one record per CDR3 protein. The profile shows about 460,000 distinct CDR3 sequences, 22% of them singletons. This sample's time point: persistent/refractory GD, antithyroid drugs over 5 years with positive TRAb. Following extraction of RNA from PBMCs, that RNA was used to make the TCR library. Material: peripheral blood mononuclear cells (PBMCs), obtained when the disease was refractory, from a patient treated with antithyroid drugs. These receptors originate from a female donor with Graves disease.

The sample holds a few counts of this clonotype. The chain recombines TRBV7-2 with TRBJ1-2; D remains unclear. V gave up 1 base and J gave up 10 bases, with 13 bases separating them. This CDR3 is built from 13 residues. Germline CDR1 is SGHTA and CDR2 is FQGNSA. DNA for the CDR3: TGTGCCAGCAGCTTAGGCGGCAGCCCTAACTACACCTTC. It translates to CASSLGGSPNYTF. The full variable domain, its missing parts supplied by reference TRBV7-2 and TRBJ1-2, is GAGVSQSPSNKVTEKGKDVELRCDPISGHTALYWYRQSLGQGLEFLIYFQGNSAPDKSGLPSDRFSAERTGGSVSTLTIQRTQQEDSAVYLCASSLGGSPNYTFGSGTRLTVV.

The rearrangement joins TRBV6-5 to TRBJ1-6, with 9 bases matching TRBD1. The CDR3 covers 16 residues. The germline CDR1 and CDR2 sequences are MNHEY and SVGAGI. The V gene end was trimmed by 0 bases and the J gene end by 11 bases; junction bases not matched to a gene: 8. DNA for the CDR3: TGTGCCAGCAGTTACTCTGACAGGGGGATAGGGACACCCCTCCACTTT. As protein: CASSYSDRGIGTPLHF.

This sequence joins TRBV12-3 or TRBV12-4 and TRBJ2-2; perhaps TRBD2 as D (5 bases). This CDR3 has 14 residues. Trimming removed 6 bases from V and 5 bases from J, with 13 bases in between. The CDR3 spells CASSQVPGTGELFF. CDR3 sequence (DNA): TGTGCCAGCAGCCAAGTCCCGGGGACCGGGGAGCTGTTTTTT.

This clonotype appeared many times. V is TRBV2 and J is TRBJ1-1; tentative D call: TRBD1 (5 bases). Germline assignment: CDR1 SNHLY and CDR2 FYNNEI. The CDR3 runs to 15 residues. V shed 6 bases and J shed 5 bases, with 19 bases lying between them. CDR3 sequence reads: CASSDRGLRGTEAFF. DNA for the CDR3: TGTGCCAGCAGCGACCGGGGCCTTAGGGGTACTGAAGCTTTCTTT. Full variable domain (outside the CDR3, taken from reference TRBV2 and TRBJ1-1): EPEVTQTPSHQVTQMGQEVILRCVPISNHLYFYWYRQILGQKVEFLVSFYNNEISEKSEIFDDQFSVERPDGSNFTLKIRSTKLEDSAMYFCASSDRGLRGTEAFFGQGTRLTVV.

This clonotype was picked up many times. V gene TRBV7-2 combines with J gene TRBJ2-5, with 8 bases matching TRBD1. The V gene end was trimmed by 1 base and the J gene end by 5 bases; junction bases not matched to a gene: 3. This CDR3 has 14 amino acids. CDR1 and CDR2 (germline): SGHTA, FQGNSA. The CDR3 DNA is TGTGCCAGCAGCTTAGACAGGGGGTGGGAGACCCAGTACTTC. This sequence encodes CASSLDRGWETQYF.

This sequence joins TRBV6-1 and TRBJ1-3, with 10 bases that match TRBD1. V shed 6 bases, J shed 8 bases, and the junction held 7 bases outside the gene matches. Germline values: CDR1 MNHNS, CDR2 SASEGT. This CDR3 comprises 14 residues. The CDR3 region has the DNA TGTGCCAGCAGATCCCGGGACAGGGGAGACACCATATATTTT. Its translation: CASRSRDRGDTIYF.

At least ten counts were recorded for this clonotype. The chain links TRBV6-1 to TRBJ2-2; 11 nucleotides line up with TRBD2. This CDR3 contains 17 residues. V shed 6 bases, J shed 0 bases, and the junction held 6 bases outside the gene matches. Germline CDR1 is MNHNS and CDR2 is SASEGT. The CDR3: CASRSIAGGSNTGELFF. CDR3 DNA sequence: TGTGCCAGCAGATCTATAGCGGGAGGGTCGAACACCGGGGAGCTGTTTTTT.

This clonotype appeared many times. The chain carries TRBV28 and TRBJ1-5, with D unclear. Trimming removed 4 bases from V and 0 bases from J, with 10 bases in between. Germline V gene sequence: CDR1 MDHEN, CDR2 SYDVKM. The CDR3 sequence is 15 residues long. CDR3 in amino acids: CASSYKLTSNQPQHF. The CDR3 nucleotides are TGTGCCAGCAGTTATAAGCTAACTAGCAATCAGCCCCAGCATTTT.

Regarding this clonotype: Since a far larger clone is one base different, this is likely a read error. The V call is TRBV6-1, the J call TRBJ1-2, with D tentatively TRBD1 (5 bases). The germline CDR1 and CDR2 sequences are MNHNS and SASEGT. Trimming removed 5 bases from V and 5 bases from J, with 18 bases in between. The CDR3 has 15 residues. The CDR3 DNA sequence: TGTGCCAGCAGTTACGCCCAAATCTACAGGTATGGCTACACCTTC. Protein product: CASSYAQIYRYGYTF.

This clonotype occurred a few times. This chain links TRBV7-2 with TRBJ1-4; a weak D match, TRBD1 (5 bases). From germline, CDR1 is SGHTA and CDR2 FQGNSA. The V gene lost 0 bases and the J gene lost 7 bases, with 15 bases spanning the gap. The CDR3 sequence is 16 residues long. The CDR3 spells CASSLAGGAGAEKLFF. As DNA, the CDR3 is TGTGCCAGCAGCTTAGCGGGAGGGGCTGGGGCTGAAAAACTGTTTTTT.

Notes on this clonotype: A read error is possible here, since a much larger clone lies one base away. The chain joins TRBV30 to TRBJ2-7, with 8 bases identical to TRBD1. V dropped 3 bases and J dropped 6; count of bases not matched to a gene: 4. The CDR3 is 12 residues long. Per the germline V gene, CDR1 is GTSNPN and CDR2 is SVGIG (reference sequence). CDR3 residues: CAWRTGECEQYF. The CDR3 DNA is TGTGCCTGGAGGACAGGGGAATGCGAGCAGTACTTC.

The sample holds a few counts of this clonotype. The chain's CDR3 is CASSINRVGTQYF. Here the CDR3 DNA reads TGTGCCAGCAGTATTAACAGGGTGGGGACCCAGTACTTC. The V gene is TRBV27, the J gene TRBJ2-5; weak D call: TRBD1 (6 bases). The V and J ends lost 5 bases and 7 bases respectively, with 14 bases between them. CDR1 MNHEY and CDR2 SMNVEV come from the germline V gene (reference sequence). This CDR3 spans 13 amino acids.

This clonotype was counted at least ten times. The chain joins TRBV7-8 to TRBJ2-5, with 11 bases that match TRBD1. Trimming cost V 2 bases and J 5 bases; bases outside gene matches: 7. Germline V gene data show CDR1 as SGHVS and CDR2 as FQNEAQ. The CDR3 spans 16 residues. The CDR3 here is CASSLPWDRGWETQYF. The CDR3 DNA reads TGTGCCAGCAGCTTACCCTGGGACAGGGGGTGGGAGACCCAGTACTTC.

At least ten counts were recorded for this clonotype. V and J are TRBV2 and TRBJ1-2; D might be TRBD1 (6 bases). Germline V CDR1 and CDR2: SNHLY, FYNNEI. The CDR3 spans 13 residues. V gave up 10 bases and J gave up 4 bases, with 16 bases separating them. The CDR3 DNA reads TGTGCCAACAGGGCCACGGAGCTCTATGGCTACACCTTC. Translated: CANRATELYGYTF.

The V gene is TRBV11-2, the J gene TRBJ1-1; D remains ambiguous. The V end lost 4 bases, the J end lost 0 bases, and 15 bases lay between the germline ends. The CDR3 runs 16 residues. Germline values: CDR1 SGHAT, CDR2 FQNNGV. The CDR3 coding sequence is TGTGCCAGCAGCTCCAGCCTTCATACAGTGAACACTGAAGCTTTCTTT. Protein sequence: CASSSSLHTVNTEAFF.

This clonotype occurred a few times. V is TRBV6-5 and J is TRBJ2-2; 14 bases match TRBD2. The CDR3 covers 18 residues. The ends lost 0 bases at V and 8 bases at J; junction bases unmatched: 8. The germline gives CDR1 MNHEY, CDR2 SVGAGI. CDR3: CASSYSFGTSGSLGELFF. CDR3 coding DNA: TGTGCCAGCAGTTACTCGTTCGGGACTAGCGGGAGCCTTGGGGAGCTGTTTTTT.